The TCR beta chain described here comes from a study of blood T cell repertoires in COVID-19 (dated by TCRdb to the early 2020s). The study in broad terms: Collaborator samples came from the United States, Italy and Spain and covered acute and convalescent phases of COVID-19. The prospective study material was composed of cDNA or gDNA derived from T cells, B-cell-depleted T cells, or PBMCs. The dataset comprised deeply sampled blood TCRbeta repertoires from subjects exposed to, actively infected with, or recovered from COVID-19. A freely available public database, intended as a resource for researchers studying the immune response to SARS-CoV-2, is where the repertoires were released. Samples were obtained from the ongoing ImmuneRACE study (first 160 participants) and from 1,254 subjects provided by 6 global collaborators. A de-identified subject ID, COVID-19 status, age in years and sex were almost always included in the sample metadata. Where available, HLA class I and class II types were obtained from metadata supplied by the sample provider rather than from assay-based typing. General study outcomes and caveats: Clinical and demographic metadata were provided uncurated, with the amount varying by source and participant.

On this clone: Its antigen specificity is not known. No base quality values were provided; no much bigger clone lies one nucleotide off.

TCRbeta CDR3 regions were amplified from genomic DNA using the immunoSEQ Assay, a bias-controlled multiplex PCR. Regarding the original processing steps: Nucleated cell counts per sample were estimated from amplification of reference gene primers within the assay. To quantify the absolute abundance of each unique TCRbeta CDR3 rearrangement, sequence reads were collapsed and filtered. For each sample, productive Simpson clonality was calculated as the square root of Simpson's diversity index across productive rearrangements. This is the immuneACCESS table as TCRdb keeps it, with only in-frame sequences that have V and J called. A part of the clones is gone; compared with another copy, unresolved V genes explain less than half, and the rest is unexplained. The V and J calls and the clone size are those of that table, but D and trimming were determined from the DNA. This sample holds about 480,000 clones; around 89% were observed only once. The ten largest clones capture approximately 1.8% of the sample.

Participants in the prospective study were aged 18 to 89 years, lived in some 24 United States geographic areas, and enrolled through a virtual design. In the prospective study, participants were assigned to cohorts based on the clinical history participants reported in a screening survey and a study questionnaire. For ImmuneRACE Cohort 3, a participant was defined as recovered based on two consecutive negative NP/OP PCR tests, clearance by a healthcare professional, or resolution of symptoms. Each participant in the prospective study had whole blood, serum and a nasopharyngeal or oropharyngeal swab collected by mobile phlebotomists. Additional blood draws and questionnaires over a 2-month period could optionally be provided by prospective study participants. Blood samples from the prospective study were shipped frozen or at room temperature prior to DNA extraction. The CDR3 has 14 amino acids, counting the end cysteine and phenylalanine. Kept here is only the CDR3 DNA, which spans 42 bases and is read in frame from base 1. Taken from the germline V gene (reference sequence), the CDR1 and CDR2 loops are LNHDA and SQIVND. V loses 3 bases at its end and J loses 2 bases; junction bases beyond the gene matches: 1.

The sequencing input was PBMCs or T cells enriched from blood (not recorded which). Rearrangement joined TRBV19 to TRBJ2-7; 10 bases in between match TRBD2. This TCR was sampled from a woman in her 40s who had recovered from COVID-19. The CDR3 protein sequence reads: CASSIGLAAYEQYF. The sequence in DNA is TGTGCCAGTAGTATCGGACTAGCGGCCTACGAGCAGTACTTC.